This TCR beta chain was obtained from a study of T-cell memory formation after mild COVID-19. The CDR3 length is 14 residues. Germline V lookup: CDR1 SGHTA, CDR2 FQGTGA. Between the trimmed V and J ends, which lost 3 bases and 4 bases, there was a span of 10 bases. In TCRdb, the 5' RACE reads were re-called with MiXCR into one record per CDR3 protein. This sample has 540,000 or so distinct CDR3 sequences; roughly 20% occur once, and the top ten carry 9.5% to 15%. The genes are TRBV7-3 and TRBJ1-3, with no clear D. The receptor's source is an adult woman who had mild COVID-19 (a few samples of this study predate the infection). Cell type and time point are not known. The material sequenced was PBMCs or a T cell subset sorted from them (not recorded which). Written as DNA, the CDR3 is TGTGCCAGCAGCTTGGTCAGGCCAGGAAACACCATATATTTT. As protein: CASSLVRPGNTIYF.